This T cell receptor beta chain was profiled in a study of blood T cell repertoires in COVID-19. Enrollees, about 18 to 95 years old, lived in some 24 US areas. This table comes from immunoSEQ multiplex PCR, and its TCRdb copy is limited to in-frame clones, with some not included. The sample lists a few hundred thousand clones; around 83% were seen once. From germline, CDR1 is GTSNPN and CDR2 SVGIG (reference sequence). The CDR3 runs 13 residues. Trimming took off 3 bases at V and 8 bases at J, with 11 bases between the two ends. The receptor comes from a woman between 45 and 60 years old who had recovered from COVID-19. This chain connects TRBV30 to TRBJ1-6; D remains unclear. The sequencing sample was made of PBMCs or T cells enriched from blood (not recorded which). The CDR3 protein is CAWRPGSDSPLHF. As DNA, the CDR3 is TGTGCCTGGAGGCCAGGTTCGGATTCACCCCTCCACTTT.